This TCR beta chain was recorded in a study of cytomegalovirus exposure and HLA in healthy donors. Study background: A subsequent analysis stated that the roughly 130 validation repertoires were run on the same platform as the approximately 660 first-cohort repertoires. Study results and limitations: The study recorded over 150 TCR beta chains that were cytomegalovirus-associated. Subsequent analysis of the approximately 110 validation repertoires found a tendency for first-cohort TCR clusters to co-occur. As was reported, the classifier diagnosed cytomegalovirus status with high specificity and sensitivity.

About this clone itself: What it binds is not known. An end of the junction does not agree with germline; a read error may underlie this.

Assay: immunoSEQ multiplex PCR; the TCRdb copy retains only in-frame clones and omits some. This table holds fewer than 100,000 clones, roughly 95% found once. The sequencing sample was made of PBMCs. This sequence originates from a woman between 18 and 29 years old in good health and CMV-seropositive.

CDR3 protein: CASSEELGTSGGGSEQYF. The CDR3 bases are TGTGCCAGCAGCGAAGAGCTTGGGACTAGCGGGGGGGGTAGTGAGCAGTACTTC. V gene TRBV6-1 combines with J gene TRBJ2-7, with 16 bases that match TRBD2. Germline CDR1 is MNHNS and CDR2 is SASEGT. The CDR3 loop spans 18 amino acids.